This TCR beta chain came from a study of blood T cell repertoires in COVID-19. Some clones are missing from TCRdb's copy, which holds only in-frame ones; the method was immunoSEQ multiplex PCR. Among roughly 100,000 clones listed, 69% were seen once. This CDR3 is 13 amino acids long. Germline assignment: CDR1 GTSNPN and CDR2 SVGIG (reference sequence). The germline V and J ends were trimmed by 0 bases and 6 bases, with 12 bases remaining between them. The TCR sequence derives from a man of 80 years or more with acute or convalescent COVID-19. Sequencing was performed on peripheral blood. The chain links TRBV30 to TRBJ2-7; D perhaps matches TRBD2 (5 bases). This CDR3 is CAWSVQREGEQYF. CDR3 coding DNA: TGTGCCTGGAGTGTACAACGAGAGGGCGAGCAGTACTTC.